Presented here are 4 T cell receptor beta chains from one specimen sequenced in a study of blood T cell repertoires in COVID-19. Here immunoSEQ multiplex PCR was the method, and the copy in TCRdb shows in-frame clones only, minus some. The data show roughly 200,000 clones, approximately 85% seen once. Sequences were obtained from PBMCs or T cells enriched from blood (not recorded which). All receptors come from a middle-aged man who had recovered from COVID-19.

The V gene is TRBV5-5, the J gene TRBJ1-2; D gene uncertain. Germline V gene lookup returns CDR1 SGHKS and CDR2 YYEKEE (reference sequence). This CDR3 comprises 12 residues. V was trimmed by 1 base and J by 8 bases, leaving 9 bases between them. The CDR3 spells CASSLYAGGYTF. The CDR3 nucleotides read TGTGCCAGCAGCTTGTATGCGGGGGGCTACACCTTC.

CDR3 amino acids: CASSEHSGARGNTIYF. The DNA for the CDR3 is TGTGCCAGCAGTGAACATTCCGGGGCCAGGGGGAACACCATATATTTT. The gene calls are TRBV6-1 and TRBJ1-3, with TRBD1 matching 7 bases. Per the germline V gene, CDR1 is MNHNS and CDR2 is SASEGT. With V trimmed by 2 bases and J by 7 bases, 11 bases remained unmatched. This CDR3 is 16 amino acids long.

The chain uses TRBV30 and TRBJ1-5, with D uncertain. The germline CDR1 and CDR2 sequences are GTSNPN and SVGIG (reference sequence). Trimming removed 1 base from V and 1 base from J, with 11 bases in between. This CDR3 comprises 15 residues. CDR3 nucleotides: TGTGCCTGGAGTGGGGCCGACCAAAGCAATCAGCCCCAGCATTTT. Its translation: CAWSGADQSNQPQHF.

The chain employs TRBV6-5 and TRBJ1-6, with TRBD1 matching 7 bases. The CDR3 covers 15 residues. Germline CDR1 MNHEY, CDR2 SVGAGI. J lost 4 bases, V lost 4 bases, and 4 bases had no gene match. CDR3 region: CASSSGGMYNSPLHF. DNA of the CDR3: TGTGCCAGCAGTTCAGGGGGGATGTATAATTCACCCCTCCACTTT.